The 28 T cell receptor beta chains reported below all come from one sample, sequenced in a study of cytomegalovirus exposure and HLA in healthy donors. The PCR had 60 Vbeta and 13 Jbeta primers. Measured with immunoSEQ multiplex PCR; TCRdb has only the in-frame clones, and not every one. The repertoire includes around 130,000 clones, around 66% of them detected once, and about 8.3% sits in the top ten. The sequencing sample was made of PBMCs. These receptors were taken from a woman aged 40-49 years in good health and CMV-seropositive.

This clone was detected a few times. The gene calls are TRBV19 and TRBJ2-5, with 12 bases lining up with TRBD2. CDR3 length: 15 residues. The ends lost 7 bases at V and 6 bases at J; junction bases unmatched: 9. Germline V CDR1 and CDR2: LNHDA, SQIVND (reference sequence). The CDR3 spells CASTMTTSGSQTQYF. Here the CDR3 DNA reads TGTGCCAGTACCATGACGACTAGCGGGAGTCAGACCCAGTACTTC.

This rearrangement joins TRBV5-6 to TRBJ2-3; 8 bases are a match to TRBD1. The V gene end was trimmed by 4 bases and the J gene end by 1 base; junction bases not matched to a gene: 5. Germline assignment: CDR1 SGHDT and CDR2 YYEEEE. This CDR3 is built from 15 residues. The CDR3 region has the DNA TGTGCCAGCAGCATAGGGACAGGTCGCACAGATACGCAGTATTTT. This codes for CASSIGTGRTDTQYF.

CDR3 bases: TGTGCCAGCTCACCAGGGGGGGTGAGCTCCACAGATACGCAGTATTTT. It yields the protein CASSPGGVSSTDTQYF. The chain is built from TRBV18 and TRBJ2-3, with 7 bases that match TRBD2. CDR3 length equals 16 residues. Looked up from germline, CDR1 is KGHSH and CDR2 is LQKENI. Unmatched junction bases numbered 7, after V lost 2 bases and J lost 2 bases.

The chain combines TRBV14 with TRBJ2-3; tentatively, D is TRBD1 (5 bases). The germline V and J ends were trimmed by 3 bases and 2 bases, with 18 bases remaining between them. CDR3 length: 17 residues. CDR1 is SGHDN and CDR2 is FVKESK in the germline V gene. The CDR3 here is CASSQTVGSRATDTQYF. The CDR3 DNA reads as TGTGCCAGCAGCCAGACAGTGGGTAGCAGAGCCACAGATACGCAGTATTTT.

V usage is TRBV5-1 and J usage is TRBJ1-1; TRBD1 matches at 7 bases. Germline V gene lookup returns CDR1 SGHRS and CDR2 YFSETQ. V lost 0 bases and J lost 6; bases outside the gene matches: 2. The CDR3 has 13 residues. CDR3 sequence: CASSLGTGSEAFF. The CDR3 DNA is TGCGCCAGCAGCTTGGGGACAGGCTCTGAAGCTTTCTTT. Full variable domain (missing parts from reference TRBV5-1 and TRBJ1-1): KAGVTQTPRYLIKTRGQQVTLSCSPISGHRSVSWYQQTPGQGLQFLFEYFSETQRNKGNFPGRFSGRQFSNSRSEMNVSTLELGDSALYLCASSLGTGSEAFFGQGTRLTVV.

This chain connects TRBV6-1 to TRBJ2-3, with D perhaps matching TRBD2 (5 bases). The germline CDR1 and CDR2 sequences are MNHNS and SASEGT. The CDR3 sequence is 14 residues long. The ends were cut back, 5 bases at V and 4 bases at J, with 13 bases in the middle. The CDR3 coding sequence is TGTGCCAGCAGTTATAGAGAGAGGGCAGATACGCAGTATTTT. This sequence encodes CASSYRERADTQYF.

This clone was seen more than once but under ten times. This sequence joins TRBV27 and TRBJ2-5; 7 nucleotides match TRBD1. CDR1 and CDR2 from the germline V gene are MNHEY and SMNVEV (reference sequence). Unmatched junction bases numbered 8, after V lost 5 bases and J lost 2 bases. The CDR3 loop spans 15 amino acids. The DNA for the CDR3 is TGTGCCAGCAGTCTCGTCCCGGGACAGCAAGAGACCCAGTACTTC. This encodes CASSLVPGQQETQYF.

The gene calls are TRBV19 and TRBJ2-7, with D possibly matching TRBD2 (7 bases). This CDR3 comprises 15 residues. V lost 6 bases to trimming and J lost 0 bases, with 15 bases between them. CDR1 and CDR2 from the germline V gene are LNHDA and SQIVND (reference sequence). For the CDR3, the DNA is TGTGCCAGTAGCCTCCTAGCGGACAGCTCCTACGAGCAGTACTTC. Translating gives CASSLLADSSYEQYF.

The rearrangement joins TRBV30 to TRBJ1-2; TRBD1 might be the D (5 bases). The CDR3 contains 15 residues. CDR1 is GTSNPN and CDR2 is SVGIG in the germline V gene (reference sequence). V lost 0 bases to trimming and J lost 0 bases, with 11 bases between them. CDR3 DNA sequence: TGTGCCTGGAGTGTGGGGGGGACTTCTAACTATGGCTACACCTTC. Translating gives CAWSVGGTSNYGYTF.

In DNA form, the CDR3 reads TGTGCCAGCAGCCAAGATCCCCATAGACAGGGGGCCGGCACAGATACGCAGTATTTT. As protein: CASSQDPHRQGAGTDTQYF. This chain uses TRBV4-2 with TRBJ2-3, with 10 bases identical to TRBD1. CDR3 size: 19 residues. The trim removed 0 bases at V and 1 base at J, leaving 10 bases unmatched. Germline V gene lookup returns CDR1 LGHNA and CDR2 YNFKEQ.

The V call is TRBV10-1, the J call TRBJ1-1, with unresolved D. CDR1 WNHNN and CDR2 SYGVQD come from the germline V gene (reference sequence). CDR3 length: 14 amino acids. Trimming left V 3 bases short and J 1 base short, with 9 bases between. The CDR3 loop is CASSDTDKNTEAFF. The CDR3 nucleotides are TGCGCCAGCAGTGATACCGACAAGAACACTGAAGCTTTCTTT.

This clone has just a few counts. This CDR3 is CASSLGLAGGGGELFF. CDR3 in DNA: TGCGCCAGCAGCTTGGGACTAGCGGGAGGAGGCGGGGAGCTGTTTTTT. The rearrangement joins TRBV5-1 to TRBJ2-2, with TRBD2 matching over 13 bases. The junction had 3 bases not matched to a gene; V was cut back by 0 bases and J by 7 bases. The germline CDR1 and CDR2 sequences are SGHRS and YFSETQ. CDR3 size: 16 residues.

J is TRBJ2-1 and V is TRBV7-9; D unresolved. Between the trimmed V and J ends, which lost 4 bases and 0 bases, there was a span of 7 bases. This CDR3 spans 14 amino acids. From germline, CDR1 is SEHNR and CDR2 FQNEAQ (reference sequence). The CDR3 DNA reads TGTGCCAGCAGCTCACTGAGCTCCTACAATGAGCAGTTCTTC. This translates into CASSSLSSYNEQFF. Full variable domain (outside the CDR3, taken from reference TRBV7-9 and TRBJ2-1): DTGVSQNPRHKITKRGQNVTFRCDPISEHNRLYWYRQTLGQGPEFLTYFQNEAQLEKSRLLSDRFSAERPKGSFSTLEIQRTEQGDSAMYLCASSSLSSYNEQFFGPGTRLTVL.

This sequence joins TRBV10-3 and TRBJ2-3, with 7 bases matching TRBD2. V trimming: 10 bases; J trimming: 1 base; junction bases outside the gene matches: 8. The CDR3 extends over 14 amino acids. Germline V gene lookup returns CDR1 ENHRY and CDR2 SYGVKD. CDR3 protein: CATGAGAGTDTQYF. CDR3 DNA: TGTGCCACCGGGGCGGGAGCTGGCACAGATACGCAGTATTTT.

This clone appeared a single time. This chain joins TRBV27 and TRBJ2-2; the D is unclear. The CDR3 spans 15 residues. CDR1 and CDR2 (germline): MNHEY, SMNVEV (reference sequence). V was trimmed by 2 bases and J by 2 bases, leaving 9 bases between them. The CDR3 is CASSLLSTNTGELFF. CDR3 DNA: TGTGCCAGCAGTTTACTGTCCACAAACACCGGGGAGCTGTTTTTT.

This chain joins TRBV5-6 and TRBJ2-1; 11 nucleotides line up with TRBD2. This CDR3 comprises 15 residues. J lost 4 bases, V lost 6 bases, and 6 bases had no gene match. Germline lookup yields CDR1 SGHDT and CDR2 YYEEEE. CDR3 sequence reads: CASTWGTSGYNEQFF. As DNA, the CDR3 is TGTGCCAGCACCTGGGGGACTAGCGGATACAATGAGCAGTTCTTC.

This chain uses TRBV7-8 with TRBJ2-7, with 7 bases that match TRBD2. The trim removed 2 bases at V and 0 bases at J, leaving 7 bases unmatched. The CDR3 runs to 16 residues. Germline V gives CDR1 SGHVS, CDR2 FQNEAQ. CDR3 sequence (DNA): TGTGCCAGCAGCTTACGGGATGCGGGGGACTCCTACGAGCAGTACTTC. Its protein product is CASSLRDAGDSYEQYF.

This clone has a handful of counts. V and J are TRBV6-5 and TRBJ2-7, with 8 bases lining up with TRBD2. CDR3 length equals 15 residues. The V segment lost 6 bases and the J segment 4 bases; nucleotides outside the gene matches: 11. CDR1 MNHEY and CDR2 SVGAGI come from the germline V gene. The CDR3 protein is CASSRRRREAYEQYF. The CDR3 nucleotides are TGTGCCAGCAGCCGCCGGAGGCGGGAGGCTTACGAGCAGTACTTC.

The CDR3 loop is CASSQVGAGDQPQHF. Written as DNA, the CDR3 is TGTGCCAGCAGCCAAGTCGGGGCAGGGGATCAGCCCCAGCATTTT. The V and J genes are TRBV4-2 and TRBJ1-5, with a tentative D call TRBD1 (6 bases). This CDR3 has 15 amino acids. V shed 1 base and J shed 5 bases, with 12 bases lying between them. CDR1 is LGHNA, CDR2 YNFKEQ, per germline.

The chain employs TRBV30 and TRBJ2-3, with TRBD2 matching 13 bases. In germline, CDR1 is GTSNPN, CDR2 SVGIG (reference sequence). With V trimmed by 5 bases and J by 3 bases, 8 bases remained unmatched. CDR3 size: 16 residues. CDR3 residues: CAWSDAGLAGTDTQYF. CDR3 coding DNA: TGTGCCTGGTCGGATGCGGGACTAGCGGGGACAGATACGCAGTATTTT.

V and J are TRBV25-1 and TRBJ1-1, with 9 bases fitting TRBD1. V trimming: 6 bases; J trimming: 0 bases; junction bases outside the gene matches: 11. Germline assignment: CDR1 MGHDK and CDR2 SYGVNS. This CDR3 has 17 residues. CDR3 DNA: TGTGCCAGCAGAAAAACAGGGGGCGACTTAATGAACACTGAAGCTTTCTTT. Translation: CASRKTGGDLMNTEAFF.

The chain joins TRBV7-9 to TRBJ1-1, with a weak D call TRBD1 (5 bases). Trimming pared 5 bases from V and 1 base from J, leaving 14 bases between. The CDR3 sequence is 15 residues long. The germline gives CDR1 SEHNR, CDR2 FQNEAQ (reference sequence). Here the CDR3 reads CASSLVGGGNTEAFF. Here the CDR3 DNA reads TGTGCCAGCAGCCTTGTGGGGGGAGGGAACACTGAAGCTTTCTTT. Variable domain in full (rest from reference TRBV7-9 and TRBJ1-1): DTGVSQNPRHKITKRGQNVTFRCDPISEHNRLYWYRQTLGQGPEFLTYFQNEAQLEKSRLLSDRFSAERPKGSFSTLEIQRTEQGDSAMYLCASSLVGGGNTEAFFGQGTRLTVV.

The chain is built from TRBV28 and TRBJ1-5; a weak D match, TRBD1 (5 bases). CDR1 is MDHEN and CDR2 is SYDVKM in the germline V gene. The CDR3 covers 15 residues. Trimming stripped 2 bases from V and 7 bases from J, with 15 bases between. The chain's CDR3 is CASSLSLGGGQPQHF. CDR3 nucleotides: TGTGCCAGCAGTTTAAGTTTGGGGGGAGGCCAGCCCCAGCATTTT.

The chain uses TRBV30 and TRBJ2-5; maybe TRBD1 (5 bases). The tail of the sequence fits TRBJ2-7 better, so the J call may be wrong. The CDR3 loop spans 13 amino acids. In germline, CDR1 is GTSNPN, CDR2 SVGIG (reference sequence). CDR3 protein: CAWRPAGSYEQYF. The CDR3 DNA follows: TGTGCCTGGAGACCAGCAGGGTCCTACGAGCAGTACTTC.

The CDR3 DNA reads as TGTGCCAGCAGTAGGGGAACTGGAAACACCATATATTTT. It encodes CASSRGTGNTIYF. The chain uses TRBV6-5 and TRBJ1-3, with a possible D match to TRBD1 (5 bases). The CDR3 has 13 amino acids. Trimming removed 5 bases at V and 2 bases at J, with 7 bases between. CDR1 is MNHEY, CDR2 SVGAGI, per germline.

The CDR3 region is CATSRGGGNTEAFF. CDR3 DNA: TGTGCCACCAGCAGAGGAGGAGGGAACACTGAAGCTTTCTTT. J is TRBJ1-1 and V is TRBV15; unclear D gene. CDR1 is LNHNV, CDR2 YYDKDF, per germline (reference sequence). Trimming took off 1 base at V and 1 base at J, with 7 bases between the two ends. The CDR3 runs 14 residues.

This clone was detected only a few times. The chain employs TRBV6-5 and TRBJ2-1; D ambiguous. The V gene's germline CDR1 is MNHEY and CDR2 SVGAGI. The V gene lost 0 bases and the J gene lost 0 bases, with 9 bases spanning the gap. The CDR3 extends over 16 amino acids. For the CDR3, the DNA is TGTGCCAGCAGTTACTCGATCGGTTTCTCCTACAATGAGCAGTTCTTC. It translates to CASSYSIGFSYNEQFF.

This clone was seen a few times. The V call is TRBV5-1, the J call TRBJ2-7, with TRBD2 identical over 7 bases. The CDR3 has 15 amino acids. V gave up 4 bases and J gave up 9 bases; unmatched junction bases: 16. Germline CDR1 SGHRS, CDR2 YFSETQ. The CDR3 region is CASSEEGRRETGQYF. The CDR3 DNA follows: TGCGCCAGCAGCGAGGAGGGACGGCGGGAGACGGGGCAGTACTTC.